The 2 T cell receptor beta chains below were found in one sample sequenced in a study of blood T cell repertoires in COVID-19. Only in-frame clones appear in the TCRdb table, and some are missing; sequencing was by immunoSEQ multiplex PCR. The top ten clones hold around 3.3% of a sample with about 180,000 clones, approximately 85% of them seen once. Sequencing was done on a sample of peripheral blood. These receptors all come from a man aged 55 to 70 with acute or convalescent COVID-19.

This clone occurred once. J is TRBJ1-2 and V is TRBV4-1; TRBD1 matches at 7 bases. With 2 bases clipped from V and 8 bases from J, the junction kept 11 bases outside the gene matches. Germline CDR1 MGHRA, CDR2 YSYEKL. The length of the CDR3 is 15 residues. The CDR3 sequence is CASSQIGTVNRGYTF. In nucleotides, the CDR3 is TGCGCCAGCAGCCAAATAGGGACAGTTAACCGGGGCTACACCTTC.

This chain joins TRBV28 and TRBJ2-7; no clear D. The CDR3 is 10 amino acids. From germline, CDR1 is MDHEN and CDR2 SYDVKM. Trimming cost V 7 bases and J 5 bases, with 6 bases left between them. The CDR3 bases are TGTGCCAGCACCCCTCACGAGCAGTACTTC. This encodes CASTPHEQYF.